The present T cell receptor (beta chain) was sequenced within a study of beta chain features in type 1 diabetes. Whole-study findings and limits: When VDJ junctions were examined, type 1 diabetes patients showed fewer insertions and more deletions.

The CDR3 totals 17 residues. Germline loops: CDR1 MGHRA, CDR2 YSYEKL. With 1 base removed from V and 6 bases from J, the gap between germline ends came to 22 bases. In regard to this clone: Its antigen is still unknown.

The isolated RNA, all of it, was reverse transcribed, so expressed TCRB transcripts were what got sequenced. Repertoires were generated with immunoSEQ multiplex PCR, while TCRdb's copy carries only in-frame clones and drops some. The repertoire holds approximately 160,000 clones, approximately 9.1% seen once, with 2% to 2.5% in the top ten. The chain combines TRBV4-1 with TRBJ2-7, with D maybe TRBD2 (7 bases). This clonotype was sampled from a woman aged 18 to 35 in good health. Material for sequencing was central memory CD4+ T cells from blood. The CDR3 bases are TGCGCCAGCAGCCAAGGGGGCGGGGGCCCCATTGGGGGCGAGCAGTACTTC. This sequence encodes CASSQGGGGPIGGEQYF.